This TCR beta chain derives from a study of cytomegalovirus exposure and HLA in healthy donors. Study observations and caveats: Judged likely to be a sequencing artifact was a cluster of highly shared sequence variants.

The PCR ran on 60 Vbeta and 13 Jbeta primers. Assay: immunoSEQ multiplex PCR; the TCRdb copy retains only in-frame clones and omits some. The data show 95,000 to 150,000 clones, over 60% seen once. Trimming removed 1 base at V and 1 base at J, with 8 bases between. Germline V lookup: CDR1 MNHEY, CDR2 SVGAGI. The CDR3 contains 15 residues. About this clone: Its antigen remains unknown.

The sequenced sample consisted of PBMCs. The receptor comes from a man between 18 and 35 years old in good health and CMV-seronegative. The rearrangement links TRBV6-5 to TRBJ2-1; D is possibly TRBD2 (5 bases). In DNA form, the CDR3 reads TGTGCCAGCAGTTACTACGGGAAGTCCTACAATGAGCAGTTCTTC. Its protein is CASSYYGKSYNEQFF.